This T cell receptor (beta chain) originates from a study of technical replicates of blood from several donors. Profiled with immunoSEQ multiplex PCR; TCRdb holds only in-frame clones, not every one. The sample has about 66,000 clones; roughly 90% are singletons. In its sample, this clone was seen once. The specimen sequenced was PBMCs. This sequence originates from a human donor in good health. Some clones in this sample may be carry-over from other donors' samples.

Here the CDR3 DNA reads TGCGCCAGCAGCCAAGATAGGACAGGGATGACCGAGCAGTACTTC. Translating gives CASSQDRTGMTEQYF. The chain recombines TRBV4-3 with TRBJ2-7, with 8 bases identical to TRBD1. The V segment lost 0 bases and the J segment 6 bases; nucleotides outside the gene matches: 7. The CDR3 sequence is 15 residues long. In germline, CDR1 is LGHNA, CDR2 YSLEER.